One and the same sample provided the 17 T cell receptor beta chains below, sequenced in a study of OX40 agonist ivuxolimab in advanced cancers. Produced via immunoSEQ multiplex PCR; TCRdb's table is partial and in-frame only. This sample carries tens of thousands of clones, more than 75% of them seen once, and the ten largest clones take over 0.8%. Material: CD4+ or CD8+ T cells sorted from blood, obtained in a trial of the OX40 agonist ivuxolimab. Receptors originate from an adult with an advanced solid tumor such as melanoma, head and neck, liver or kidney cancer.

The CDR3 reads CASAAGGMGNEQFF. The CDR3 DNA reads as TGTGCCAGCGCGGCGGGAGGGATGGGCAATGAGCAGTTCTTC. V and J are TRBV5-4 and TRBJ2-1; 9 bases match TRBD2. Trimming removed 7 bases from V and 6 bases from J; junction bases left unmatched: 8. The V gene's germline CDR1 is SGHNT and CDR2 YYREEE (reference sequence). The length of the CDR3 is 14 residues. Supplemented by reference TRBV5-4 and TRBJ2-1, the full variable domain reads ETGVTQSPTHLIKTRGQQVTLRCSSQSGHNTVSWYQQALGQGPQFIFQYYREEENGRGNFPPRFSGLQFPNYSSELNVNALELDDSALYLCASAAGGMGNEQFFGPGTRLTVL.

The chain has TRBV2 and TRBJ2-5; the D gene is possibly TRBD2 (5 bases). The germline V gene has CDR1 SNHLY and CDR2 FYNNEI. This CDR3 comprises 14 residues. Trimming shortened V by 3 bases and J by 3 bases, and 11 bases separated the two germline ends. The CDR3 region is CASSETRLKETQYF. For the CDR3, the DNA is TGTGCCAGCAGTGAGACCCGACTAAAAGAGACCCAGTACTTC.

V usage is TRBV7-9 and J usage is TRBJ2-5; 8 bases are a match to TRBD2. The germline gives CDR1 SEHNR, CDR2 FQNEAQ (reference sequence). Trimming cost V 6 bases and J 0 bases; bases outside gene matches: 6. The CDR3 loop spans 15 amino acids. The CDR3 reads CASSLLAEYQETQYF. The CDR3 DNA sequence: TGTGCCAGCAGTCTACTAGCGGAGTACCAAGAGACCCAGTACTTC.

CDR3 amino acids: CASSLDPGGGDTEAFF. In DNA form, the CDR3 reads TGTGCCAGCAGCTTAGATCCTGGGGGAGGGGACACTGAAGCTTTCTTT. The V gene is TRBV11-3, the J gene TRBJ1-1, with D maybe TRBD1 (5 bases). The CDR3 has 16 residues. The V gene lost 0 bases and the J gene lost 3 bases, with 14 bases spanning the gap. Per the germline V gene, CDR1 is SGHNT and CDR2 is YENEEA.

The chain couples TRBV30 to TRBJ2-7; 11 positions agree with TRBD1. CDR3 size: 14 residues. Germline-derived CDR1 and CDR2 are GTSNPN and SVGIG (reference sequence). Losses at the gene ends were 2 bases for V and 6 bases for J; bases not matched to a gene: 6. The CDR3 loop is CAWSPGTGGPEQYF. Written as DNA, the CDR3 is TGTGCCTGGAGTCCTGGGACAGGGGGGCCCGAGCAGTACTTC.

This clone appeared a few times. The rearrangement links TRBV19 to TRBJ1-2; D is possibly TRBD1 (5 bases). Per the germline V gene, CDR1 is LNHDA and CDR2 is SQIVND (reference sequence). The CDR3 is made up of 12 amino acids. V was shortened by 8 bases and J by 7 bases, with 14 bases between the two germline ends. CDR3 sequence (DNA): TGTGCCAGTTTAGGAGGGGAACCTGGCTACACCTTC. Amino acid sequence: CASLGGEPGYTF.

The rearrangement joins TRBV18 to TRBJ2-7, with TRBD1 identical over 8 bases. J gave up 7 bases and V 3 bases, and 8 bases lay outside the gene matches. Germline CDR1 KGHSH, CDR2 LQKENI. The CDR3 runs 14 residues. The CDR3 here is CASSPGQAGGEQYF. CDR3 DNA: TGTGCCAGCTCACCGGGACAGGCGGGTGGGGAGCAGTACTTC. The complete variable domain, with remaining parts taken from reference TRBV18 and TRBJ2-7, reads NAGVMQNPRHLVRRRGQEARLRCSPMKGHSHVYWYRQLPEEGLKFMVYLQKENIIDESGMPKERFSAEFPKEGPSILRIQQVVRGDSAAYFCASSPGQAGGEQYFGPGTRLTVT.

The CDR3: CASSFGTGIGYTF. The CDR3 region has the DNA TGTGCCAGCAGCTTCGGGACAGGGATCGGCTACACCTTC. The V gene is TRBV11-3, the J gene TRBJ1-2, with TRBD1 matching 9 bases. The ends lost 3 bases at V and 8 bases at J; junction bases unmatched: 4. This CDR3 is built from 13 residues. From germline, CDR1 is SGHNT and CDR2 YENEEA.

The chain combines TRBV27 with TRBJ2-1; D perhaps matches TRBD2 (5 bases). The germline gives CDR1 MNHEY, CDR2 SMNVEV (reference sequence). This CDR3 region has 17 residues. Trimming removed 6 bases from V and 0 bases from J, with 18 bases in between. This chain's CDR3 is CASSPAPGVASYNEQFF. The CDR3 region has the DNA TGTGCCAGCAGCCCTGCCCCCGGGGTCGCCTCCTACAATGAGCAGTTCTTC.

The CDR3 DNA follows: TGTGCCACTCGACAGGGTGGTATAGAGACCCAGTACTTC. Translation: CATRQGGIETQYF. V gene TRBV6-1 combines with J gene TRBJ2-5, with 7 bases that match TRBD1. J lost 4 bases, V lost 10 bases, and 9 bases had no gene match. This CDR3 has 13 amino acids. Per germline, CDR1 MNHNS and CDR2 SASEGT.

V usage is TRBV5-4 and J usage is TRBJ1-3; a possible D gene is TRBD1 (6 bases). This CDR3 is 15 amino acids long. The V end lost 5 bases, the J end lost 0 bases, and 12 bases lay between the germline ends. From germline, CDR1 is SGHNT and CDR2 YYREEE (reference sequence). DNA for the CDR3: TGTGCCAGCAGTCCCGGGGGCGTCTCTGGAAACACCATATATTTT. Amino acids: CASSPGGVSGNTIYF.

The J gene is TRBJ2-1, the V gene TRBV7-9, with 7 nucleotides matching TRBD1. This CDR3 comprises 14 residues. V trimming: 5 bases; J trimming: 5 bases; junction bases outside the gene matches: 6. Germline V gene sequence: CDR1 SEHNR, CDR2 FQNEAQ (reference sequence). The CDR3 is CASSPGTANNEQFF. The CDR3 nucleotides read TGTGCCAGCAGCCCTGGGACAGCCAACAATGAGCAGTTCTTC.

The chain joins TRBV6-5 to TRBJ1-2; 8 bases match TRBD1. CDR3 length: 14 amino acids. V was pared by 8 bases and J by 7 bases, with 12 bases of the junction left unmatched. CDR1 is MNHEY, CDR2 SVGAGI, per germline. The CDR3 bases are TGTGCCAGCTCCTACTCCAGGGGGCTGGCTGGCTACACCTTC. This sequence encodes CASSYSRGLAGYTF.

As regards this clone: The sample contains more than one DNA sequence encoding this CDR3. This chain joins TRBV7-2 and TRBJ2-5, with a tentative D call TRBD2 (6 bases). V lost 5 bases, J lost 1 base, and 11 bases lay in between. Germline loops: CDR1 SGHTA, CDR2 FQGNSA. The CDR3 consists of 14 residues. The CDR3 DNA sequence: TGTGCCAGCAGCGCTACGGGGGTCCAAGAGACCCAGTACTTC. Translating gives CASSATGVQETQYF.

The chain couples TRBV11-3 to TRBJ1-1; D gene ambiguous. The V end was cut by 5 bases, the J end by 1 base, with 11 bases between. The germline CDR1 and CDR2 sequences are SGHNT and YENEEA. This CDR3 contains 14 residues. The CDR3 DNA follows: TGTGCCAGCAGCCCTCGGGCTCCGAACACTGAAGCTTTCTTT. Translation gives CASSPRAPNTEAFF.

The chain joins TRBV11-2 to TRBJ2-1, with D tentatively TRBD1 (5 bases). Germline V lookup: CDR1 SGHAT, CDR2 FQNNGV. The V end was cut by 2 bases, the J end by 0 bases, with 8 bases between. The CDR3 loop spans 15 amino acids. CDR3 loop: CASSLQGSSYNEQFF. In DNA, the CDR3 is TGTGCCAGCAGCTTACAGGGCAGCTCCTACAATGAGCAGTTCTTC.

This rearrangement joins TRBV7-9 to TRBJ2-1; 11 bases fit TRBD2. This CDR3 region has 15 residues. Per germline, CDR1 SEHNR and CDR2 FQNEAQ (reference sequence). Trimming at V came to 7 bases and at J to 7 bases, leaving 9 bases not matched to a gene. DNA for the CDR3: TGTGCCAGCACCGCGGGGCTAGCGGGAGGAAATGAGCAGTTCTTC. Amino acids: CASTAGLAGGNEQFF.